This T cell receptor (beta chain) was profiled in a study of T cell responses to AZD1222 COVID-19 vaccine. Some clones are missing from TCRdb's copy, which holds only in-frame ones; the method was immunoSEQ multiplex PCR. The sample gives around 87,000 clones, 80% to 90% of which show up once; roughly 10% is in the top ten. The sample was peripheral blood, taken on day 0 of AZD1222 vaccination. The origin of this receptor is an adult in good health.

The CDR3 region has the DNA TGTGCCAGCAGCCCCTGGGCCCGAGAATCGCCCCTCCACTTT. Protein sequence: CASSPWARESPLHF. The chain joins TRBV7-2 to TRBJ1-6; D not certain. Germline CDR1 SGHTA, CDR2 FQGNSA. V was pared by 5 bases and J by 13 bases, with 18 bases between. The CDR3 covers 14 residues.